These 23 T cell receptor beta chains came from one sample sequenced in a study of T cells after somatic rescue of genetic block. Sequencing was performed with immunoSEQ multiplex PCR; in TCRdb, only in-frame clones are kept and a portion is missing. This sample yields about 12,000 clones, of which 73% are seen a single time; just under 20% belongs to the top ten. The sample comprised peripheral blood mononuclear cells (PBMCs). The receptor source for this set is a boy between 10 and 17 years old.

CDR3 in DNA: TGTGCCAGCAGCGTACAGGCGGGGGGCACAGATACGCAGTATTTT. Its protein is CASSVQAGGTDTQYF. J is TRBJ2-3 and V is TRBV2, with 7 nucleotides matching TRBD2. The germline gives CDR1 SNHLY, CDR2 FYNNEI. V gave up 6 bases and J gave up 1 base; unmatched junction bases: 7. The CDR3 loop spans 15 amino acids.

CDR3 sequence: CASSSQDLNTIYF. DNA of the CDR3: TGCGCCAGCAGCTCCCAGGACCTAAACACCATATATTTT. The V gene is TRBV5-1, the J gene TRBJ1-3; D uncertain. The length of the CDR3 is 13 residues. Germline assignment: CDR1 SGHRS and CDR2 YFSETQ. V was pared by 3 bases and J by 6 bases, with 10 bases between.

The sample holds a few counts of this clone. V usage is TRBV7-3 and J usage is TRBJ1-1; D is ambiguous. Germline CDR1 SGHTA, CDR2 FQGTGA. CDR3 length: 12 amino acids. Deletions cut 3 bases from V and 6 bases from J, with 8 bases between. CDR3 coding DNA: TGTGCCAGCAGCTTTCATACCCCTGAAGCTTTCTTT. Its translation: CASSFHTPEAFF.

The chain links TRBV27 to TRBJ2-1; D remains ambiguous. Per germline, CDR1 MNHEY and CDR2 SMNVEV (reference sequence). The germline V and J ends were trimmed by 5 bases and 3 bases, with 17 bases remaining between them. The CDR3 totals 16 residues. The CDR3 reads CASSPQTSPFYNEQFF. CDR3 nucleotides: TGTGCCAGCAGTCCACAGACCAGTCCCTTCTACAATGAGCAGTTCTTC.

This clone was counted between two and nine times. The genes are TRBV7-9 and TRBJ2-7, with TRBD2 identical over 7 bases. Unmatched junction bases numbered 9, after V lost 5 bases and J lost 2 bases. Germline lookup yields CDR1 SEHNR and CDR2 FQNEAQ (reference sequence). This CDR3 region has 15 residues. CDR3 in DNA: TGTGCCAGCAGCCCCACGGGAGCGGGACCCTACGAGCAGTACTTC. It specifies CASSPTGAGPYEQYF. Complete variable domain (other parts from reference TRBV7-9 and TRBJ2-7): DTGVSQNPRHKITKRGQNVTFRCDPISEHNRLYWYRQTLGQGPEFLTYFQNEAQLEKSRLLSDRFSAERPKGSFSTLEIQRTEQGDSAMYLCASSPTGAGPYEQYFGPGTRLTVT.

CDR3 loop: CASSKGKGSSYNSPLHF. The DNA of the CDR3 is TGCGCCAGCAGCAAGGGAAAAGGAAGCTCCTATAATTCACCCCTCCACTTT. The genes are TRBV5-1 and TRBJ1-6; D is ambiguous. CDR3 length: 17 amino acids. Germline V gene lookup returns CDR1 SGHRS and CDR2 YFSETQ. V was trimmed by 4 bases and J by 0 bases, leaving 14 bases between them.

The chain employs TRBV9 and TRBJ1-3; 7 positions match TRBD1. The germline CDR1 and CDR2 sequences are SGDLS and YYNGEE. The ends lost 3 bases at V and 6 bases at J; junction bases unmatched: 6. The CDR3 is 14 amino acids. This chain's CDR3 is CASSAPDRPNTIYF. DNA for the CDR3: TGTGCCAGCAGCGCCCCGGACAGGCCAAACACCATATATTTT.

This clone has more than one count but fewer than ten. The genes are TRBV2 and TRBJ1-2; 10 bases line up with TRBD1. Germline-derived CDR1 and CDR2 are SNHLY and FYNNEI. The junction had 3 bases not matched to a gene; V was cut back by 6 bases and J by 5 bases. CDR3 length equals 13 residues. CDR3 DNA sequence: TGTGCCAGCAGCTGGGGACAGGGGTATGGCTACACCTTC. Translation gives CASSWGQGYGYTF.

V usage is TRBV5-1 and J usage is TRBJ2-1; TRBD2 matches 7 bases. The V gene end was trimmed by 6 bases and the J gene end by 1 base; junction bases not matched to a gene: 7. The CDR3 spans 15 residues. Germline CDR1 reads SGHRS; CDR2 reads YFSETQ. CDR3: CASTKAGLSYNEQFF. Written as DNA, the CDR3 is TGCGCCAGCACTAAAGCGGGGTTGTCCTACAATGAGCAGTTCTTC.

The rearrangement uses TRBV4-1 and TRBJ1-1; the D gene is possibly TRBD1 (5 bases). This CDR3 region has 15 residues. Germline V gives CDR1 MGHRA, CDR2 YSYEKL. V was trimmed by 4 bases and J by 4 bases, leaving 16 bases between them. The CDR3: CASSRGEAGGTEAFF. Written as DNA, the CDR3 is TGCGCCAGCAGCCGCGGCGAAGCTGGGGGCACTGAAGCTTTCTTT.

V usage is TRBV6-6 and J usage is TRBJ2-3; tentative D call: TRBD2 (6 bases). CDR3 length: 16 amino acids. Germline CDR1 and CDR2: MNHNY and SVGAGI (reference sequence). V lost 0 bases and J 2 bases, leaving 12 bases between the germline ends. CDR3 coding DNA: TGTGCCAGCAGTTACTCGACGGGAGCACCCACAGATACGCAGTATTTT. It codes for CASSYSTGAPTDTQYF.

The CDR3 spells CASSGILDSPLHF. The CDR3, as DNA: TGTGCCAGCAGTGGGATCTTGGATTCACCCCTCCACTTT. The chain links TRBV27 to TRBJ1-6, with D unresolved. Germline V lookup: CDR1 MNHEY, CDR2 SMNVEV (reference sequence). With 5 bases removed from V and 8 bases from J, the gap between germline ends came to 10 bases. This CDR3 has 13 residues.

The gene calls are TRBV18 and TRBJ2-5; TRBD1 agrees at 8 bases. Germline V gene data show CDR1 as KGHSH and CDR2 as LQKENI. The CDR3 runs to 17 residues. J gave up 1 base and V 3 bases, and 10 bases lay outside the gene matches. For the CDR3, the DNA is TGTGCCAGCTCACCTCAATCTCTCAGGGGGCTCCAAGAGACCCAGTACTTC. The encoded protein is CASSPQSLRGLQETQYF. Complete variable domain (other parts from reference TRBV18 and TRBJ2-5): NAGVMQNPRHLVRRRGQEARLRCSPMKGHSHVYWYRQLPEEGLKFMVYLQKENIIDESGMPKERFSAEFPKEGPSILRIQQVVRGDSAAYFCASSPQSLRGLQETQYFGPGTRLLVL.

The rearrangement links TRBV5-1 to TRBJ2-3; D ambiguous. Trimming shortened V by 3 bases and J by 1 base, and 6 bases separated the two germline ends. The CDR3 loop spans 13 amino acids. Germline CDR1 SGHRS, CDR2 YFSETQ. Here the CDR3 DNA reads TGCGCCAGCAGCTCCCAGGGCACAGATACGCAGTATTTT. Translating it yields CASSSQGTDTQYF.

The V and J genes are TRBV5-6 and TRBJ1-2; D is perhaps TRBD1 (5 bases). From germline, CDR1 is SGHDT and CDR2 YYEEEE. The germline V and J ends were trimmed by 0 bases and 5 bases, with 11 bases remaining between them. This CDR3 has 14 residues. In nucleotides, the CDR3 is TGTGCCAGCAGCTTGGCCAGGGTAGCTTATGGCTACACCTTC. Translation: CASSLARVAYGYTF.

The chain couples TRBV6-1 to TRBJ2-7; 8 positions agree with TRBD1. The V gene end was trimmed by 6 bases and the J gene end by 0 bases; junction bases not matched to a gene: 1. Germline V CDR1 and CDR2: MNHNS, SASEGT. The CDR3 is made up of 13 amino acids. CDR3 region: CASRQGVSYEQYF. DNA for the CDR3: TGTGCCAGCAGACAGGGGGTCTCCTACGAGCAGTACTTC.

The rearrangement joins TRBV7-3 to TRBJ2-1, with TRBD2 matching 11 bases. The CDR3 is 15 residues long. Germline V CDR1 and CDR2: SGHTA, FQGTGA. J was trimmed by 5 bases and V by 4 bases; bases with no gene match: 4. This CDR3 is CASSSGLAVDNEQFF. The CDR3, as DNA: TGTGCCAGCAGCTCGGGACTAGCGGTGGACAATGAGCAGTTCTTC.

V usage is TRBV18 and J usage is TRBJ2-6, with D hard to call. From germline, CDR1 is KGHSH and CDR2 LQKENI. V shed 6 bases and J shed 0 bases, with 6 bases lying between them. There are 14 residues in the CDR3. The CDR3 nucleotides read TGTGCCAGCTCGTCAGGCTCTGGGGCCAACGTCCTGACTTTC. It translates to CASSSGSGANVLTF.

The gene calls are TRBV23-1 and TRBJ2-1, with D maybe TRBD1 (6 bases). TRBV23-1 is designated an ORF whose function remains uncertain. The CDR3 covers 17 residues. V was clipped by 7 bases and J by 5 bases, with 24 bases between them. CDR3 sequence: CASIPTFRDITNNEQFF. The CDR3 region has the DNA TGCGCCAGCATTCCCACCTTCCGGGACATAACTAACAATGAGCAGTTCTTC.

The V gene is TRBV9, the J gene TRBJ1-4; 10 bases map to TRBD1. This CDR3 spans 15 amino acids. The V gene end was trimmed by 3 bases and the J gene end by 7 bases; junction bases not matched to a gene: 6. Looked up from germline, CDR1 is SGDLS and CDR2 is YYNGEE. The CDR3 sequence: CASSATGGRREKLFF. As DNA, the CDR3 is TGTGCCAGCAGCGCGACAGGGGGCCGGCGTGAAAAACTGTTTTTT.

CDR3 region: CASSPPGRETQYF. As DNA, the CDR3 is TGTGCCAGCAGCCCGCCGGGGAGGGAGACCCAGTACTTC. The chain has TRBV28 and TRBJ2-5; possible D gene TRBD2, 6 bases. Trimming shortened V by 6 bases and J by 5 bases, and 13 bases separated the two germline ends. The CDR3 covers 13 residues. CDR1 and CDR2 (germline): MDHEN, SYDVKM.

This rearrangement joins TRBV18 to TRBJ2-5; D not certain. CDR3 length: 15 residues. Between the trimmed V and J ends, which lost 0 bases and 4 bases, there was a span of 12 bases. Germline CDR1 is KGHSH and CDR2 is LQKENI. The CDR3 reads CASSPPGVGRETQYF. CDR3 nucleotide sequence: TGTGCCAGCTCACCACCCGGTGTAGGGCGAGAGACCCAGTACTTC.

The chain recombines TRBV28 with TRBJ2-1; perhaps TRBD1 as D (6 bases). CDR1 is MDHEN and CDR2 is SYDVKM in the germline V gene. The CDR3 covers 15 residues. Trimming left V 6 bases short and J 0 bases short, with 12 bases between. In DNA form, the CDR3 reads TGTGCCAGCAGCCCGGGACAAAGCTCCTACAATGAGCAGTTCTTC. It encodes CASSPGQSSYNEQFF.